This T cell receptor beta chain was sequenced for a study of shared clonotypes between healthy human individuals. Study-wide findings and caveats: Few donors limited the genetic and exposure-history diversity represented. Lower generation probabilities were found for non-shared clonotypes than for those shared by all four donors.

As regards this clone: Its antigen is currently unknown.

The V and J ends lost 4 bases and 0 bases respectively, with 15 bases between them. Germline V gives CDR1 GTSNPN, CDR2 SVGIG (reference sequence). The CDR3 runs to 15 residues. Per the authors' pipeline: Filtering differed since immunoSEQ provided only junctions, with no quality scores. Using immunoSEQ multiplex PCR, the repertoire was profiled, and TCRdb retains in-frame clones only, with some absent. The DNA gave D and trimming, while V, J and clone size come from that table. The sample has roughly 2 million clones; 90% to 96% are singletons. The TCR originated in a man between 18 and 35 years old in good health. The chain joins TRBV30 to TRBJ1-2; D remains ambiguous. Material for sequencing was naive CD4+ T cells sorted from blood. The subset was: CD45RA+ positively selected. This CDR3 is CAWNEAAAPNYGYTF. The CDR3 coding sequence is TGTGCCTGGAATGAGGCAGCCGCACCTAACTATGGCTACACCTTC.